Given below is one T cell receptor (beta chain) in context. Its specificity is unknown. The CDR3 has 14 amino acids. V dropped 4 bases and J dropped 7 bases, with 15 bases sitting between them. In germline, CDR1 is SGHTS, CDR2 YDEGEE. This specimen belongs to a study of cytomegalovirus exposure and HLA in healthy donors. Study-level findings and limits: Researchers counted around 180 TCR beta chains as cytomegalovirus-associated. Segments of the TCR beta V type were, in most cases, productive about 87% or about 30% of the time in an earlier analysis. In a later analysis, a missense DCLRE1C variant was linked to TCR beta V- and J-gene trimming.

In the PCR, 60 Vbeta and 13 Jbeta primers were used. Sequencing used immunoSEQ multiplex PCR; TCRdb keeps in-frame clones, though not all of them. This table holds under 150,000 clones, about 70% found once. Sequenced material: PBMCs. This chain joins TRBV5-8 and TRBJ1-3; a weak D match, TRBD1 (5 bases). The clonotype was recovered from a woman aged 55 to 70 in good health and CMV-seropositive. CDR3: CASSRAGRSNTIYF. In DNA form, the CDR3 reads TGTGCCAGCAGCAGAGCGGGGCGGTCGAACACCATATATTTT.